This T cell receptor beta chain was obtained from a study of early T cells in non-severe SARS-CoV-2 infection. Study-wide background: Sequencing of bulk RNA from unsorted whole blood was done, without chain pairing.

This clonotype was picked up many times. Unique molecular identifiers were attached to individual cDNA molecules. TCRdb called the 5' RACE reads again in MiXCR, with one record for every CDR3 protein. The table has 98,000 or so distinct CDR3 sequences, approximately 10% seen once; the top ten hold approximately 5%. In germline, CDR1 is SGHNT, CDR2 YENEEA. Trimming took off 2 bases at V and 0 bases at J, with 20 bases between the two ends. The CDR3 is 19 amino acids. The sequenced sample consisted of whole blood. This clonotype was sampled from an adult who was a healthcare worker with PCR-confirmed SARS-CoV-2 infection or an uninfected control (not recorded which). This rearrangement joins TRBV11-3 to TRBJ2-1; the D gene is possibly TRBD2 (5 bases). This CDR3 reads CASSLQGFSVKSSYNEQFF. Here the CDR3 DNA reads TGTGCCAGCAGCTTACAAGGATTTAGCGTAAAGAGCTCCTACAATGAGCAGTTCTTC.